These 32 T cell receptor beta chains originate from one sample sequenced in a study of Tregs in tolerant kidney transplant recipients. The method was immunoSEQ multiplex PCR; TCRdb's version includes in-frame clones alone and lacks a portion of them. The table lists about 240,000 clones, roughly 80% of them singletons. What was sequenced was CD4+ T cells from blood. These receptors came from a human donor in good health.

The chain combines TRBV9 with TRBJ2-7; D perhaps matches TRBD1 (5 bases). The CDR3 loop spans 16 amino acids. CDR1 is SGDLS, CDR2 YYNGEE, per germline. V lost 0 bases and J lost 1, with 14 bases in between. This CDR3 reads CASSVGTRQSSYEQYF. The CDR3 nucleotides read TGTGCCAGCAGCGTAGGGACCCGACAGTCGTCCTACGAGCAGTACTTC.

As regards this clone: Germline is not matched at one junction end, which may reflect a read error. The chain couples TRBV18 to TRBJ2-7, with TRBD2 matching over 12 bases. CDR1 KGHSH and CDR2 LQKENI come from the germline V gene. CDR3 length: 16 residues. The CDR3 DNA is TGTGCCAACTCACCAAGGACTAGCGGGATCTCCTACGAGCAGTACTTC. Protein: CANSPRTSGISYEQYF.

The chain combines TRBV19 with TRBJ1-2, with D hard to call. The germline V and J ends were trimmed by 7 bases and 8 bases, with 23 bases remaining between them. Germline V gives CDR1 LNHDA, CDR2 SQIVND (reference sequence). The CDR3 has 15 residues. CDR3 bases: TGTGCCAGTACCCCCGGAACTCCCAGTACCTGGGGCTACACCTTC. Encoded protein: CASTPGTPSTWGYTF.

The chain combines TRBV18 with TRBJ2-1, with D possibly TRBD2 on 6 matching bases. CDR1 is KGHSH and CDR2 is LQKENI in the germline V gene. V shed 8 bases and J shed 1 base, with 9 bases lying between them. The CDR3 runs to 13 residues. Here the CDR3 reads CASRGSSYNEQFF. CDR3 nucleotide sequence: TGTGCCAGCCGGGGGAGTTCCTACAATGAGCAGTTCTTC. The full variable domain, its missing parts supplied by reference TRBV18 and TRBJ2-1, is NAGVMQNPRHLVRRRGQEARLRCSPMKGHSHVYWYRQLPEEGLKFMVYLQKENIIDESGMPKERFSAEFPKEGPSILRIQQVVRGDSAAYFCASRGSSYNEQFFGPGTRLTVL.

The rearrangement joins TRBV6-4 to TRBJ1-6, with D perhaps matching TRBD1 (6 bases). V was shortened by 4 bases and J by 10 bases, with 11 bases between the two germline ends. Germline-derived CDR1 and CDR2 are MRHNA and SNTAGT. This CDR3 contains 13 residues. The CDR3 reads CASSAKQGSPLHF. CDR3 coding DNA: TGTGCCAGCAGTGCCAAACAGGGCTCACCCCTCCACTTT.

The rearrangement joins TRBV7-9 to TRBJ2-7, with 13 bases lining up with TRBD2. The CDR3 is made up of 15 amino acids. Germline-derived CDR1 and CDR2 are SEHNR and FQNEAQ (reference sequence). The V segment lost 0 bases and the J segment 7 bases; nucleotides outside the gene matches: 3. In nucleotides, the CDR3 is TGTGCCAGCAGCTTAGCGGGGACTAGCGGGACTGAGCAGTACTTC. Amino acids: CASSLAGTSGTEQYF.

The chain links TRBV6-5 to TRBJ1-1; 9 nucleotides align to TRBD1. V was clipped by 6 bases and J by 1 base; unmatched bases: 6. The CDR3 is 15 residues long. Germline V gives CDR1 MNHEY, CDR2 SVGAGI. CDR3 sequence reads: CASRPHRGRNTEAFF. CDR3 bases: TGTGCCAGCAGACCCCACAGGGGGCGGAACACTGAAGCTTTCTTT.

The genes are TRBV10-2 and TRBJ2-5; D not resolved. The J call is uncertain, as TRBJ2-7 better fits the DNA end. This CDR3 spans 14 amino acids. CDR1 is WSHSY, CDR2 SAAADI, per germline. The CDR3: CASSEWYTSYEQYF. CDR3 DNA sequence: TGCGCCAGCAGTGAATGGTACACGTCCTACGAGCAGTACTTC.

The chain joins TRBV12-5 to TRBJ1-1; D uncertain. V lost 5 bases to trimming and J lost 8 bases, with 18 bases between them. The CDR3 contains 14 residues. Germline loops: CDR1 LGHNT, CDR2 FRNRAP. DNA for the CDR3: TGTGCTAGTGGTGTGGACTGGCGTCCTTGGGAAGCTTTCTTT. It encodes CASGVDWRPWEAFF.

This clone was detected only a few times. This sequence joins TRBV18 and TRBJ1-5, with 9 positions matching TRBD1. The CDR3 sequence is 14 residues long. Germline lookup yields CDR1 KGHSH and CDR2 LQKENI. The ends lost 2 bases at V and 4 bases at J; junction bases unmatched: 0. The chain's CDR3 is CASSPGTGNQPQHF. The DNA for the CDR3 is TGTGCCAGCTCACCAGGGACAGGGAATCAGCCCCAGCATTTT.

V is TRBV7-6 and J is TRBJ1-1; no clear D gene. V shed 4 bases and J shed 2 bases, with 8 bases lying between them. Per the germline V gene, CDR1 is SGHVS and CDR2 is FNYEAQ. The CDR3 is made up of 13 amino acids. CDR3 sequence reads: CASSSGVNTEAFF. Written as DNA, the CDR3 is TGTGCCAGCAGCTCCGGCGTTAACACTGAAGCTTTCTTT.

This clone was recorded only once. This chain joins TRBV9 and TRBJ2-7; no clear D. The CDR3 length is 14 residues. Germline CDR1 reads SGDLS; CDR2 reads YYNGEE. Trimming removed 4 bases from V and 1 base from J, with 12 bases in between. The CDR3: CASSPPGRSYEQYF. CDR3 nucleotides: TGTGCCAGCAGCCCCCCCGGACGTTCCTACGAGCAGTACTTC.

The rearrangement joins TRBV21-1 to TRBJ1-2; TRBD1, the table's D call, lacks a check against the DNA. TRBV21-1 is an annotated pseudogene. The CDR3 length is 13 residues. The CDR3 DNA is TGTGCCAGCAGTAAGACAGGACTCTATGGCTACACCTTC. Translated, it gives CASSKTGLYGYTF.

This clone was observed a handful of times. The V and J genes are TRBV6-4 and TRBJ2-2; 9 positions match TRBD1. This CDR3 has 15 residues. CDR1 is MRHNA and CDR2 is SNTAGT in the germline V gene. Losses at the gene ends were 2 bases for V and 3 bases for J; bases not matched to a gene: 1. The CDR3 region is CASSDGTGHTGELFF. In DNA, the CDR3 is TGTGCCAGCAGTGACGGGACAGGGCACACCGGGGAGCTGTTTTTT.

The V and J genes are TRBV7-7 and TRBJ2-3, with D unclear. This CDR3 has 13 amino acids. Per the germline V gene, CDR1 is SSHAT and CDR2 is FNYEAQ (reference sequence). The V end lost 3 bases, the J end lost 2 bases, and 6 bases lay between the germline ends. This CDR3 is CASSLGFTDTQYF. The CDR3 DNA reads TGTGCCAGCAGCTTGGGGTTCACAGATACGCAGTATTTT.

The rearrangement links TRBV5-5 to TRBJ1-1, with D perhaps TRBD1 (6 bases). The CDR3 contains 14 residues. CDR1 is SGHKS and CDR2 is YYEKEE in the germline V gene (reference sequence). Trimming removed 5 bases at V and 0 bases at J, with 11 bases between. The CDR3, as DNA: TGTGCCAGCAGAACAGGGAATATGAACACTGAAGCTTTCTTT. As protein: CASRTGNMNTEAFF.

This clone has just one count. V is TRBV27 and J is TRBJ2-5; 10 bases are a match to TRBD1. TRBJ2-7 matches the DNA end more closely, so the J call is doubtful. The germline V gene encodes CDR1 MNHEY and CDR2 SMNVEV (reference sequence). The CDR3 spans 16 residues. The CDR3 region is CASSLSGTGVPYEQYF. The CDR3 nucleotides read TGTGCCAGCAGTTTATCGGGGACAGGGGTGCCCTACGAGCAGTACTTC.

The V call is TRBV10-3, the J call TRBJ2-1; 11 nucleotides line up with TRBD2. CDR3 length: 14 amino acids. V was pared by 2 bases and J by 8 bases, with 2 bases of the junction left unmatched. The V gene's germline CDR1 is ENHRY and CDR2 SYGVKD. The CDR3 sequence: CAISEASGGYEQFF. CDR3 sequence (DNA): TGTGCCATCAGTGAGGCTAGCGGGGGGTATGAGCAGTTCTTC.

CDR3 sequence: CASSYSTVTDTQYF. CDR3 nucleotide sequence: TGTGCCAGCAGTTACTCGACAGTTACAGATACGCAGTATTTT. This chain joins TRBV6-5 and TRBJ2-3; perhaps TRBD1 as D (5 bases). The germline V and J ends were trimmed by 0 bases and 3 bases, with 7 bases remaining between them. This CDR3 has 14 amino acids. CDR1 is MNHEY and CDR2 is SVGAGI in the germline V gene.

CDR3 protein: CASGQDANTEAFF. Here the CDR3 DNA reads TGTGCCAGCGGACAGGACGCTAACACTGAAGCTTTCTTT. The V and J genes are TRBV2 and TRBJ1-1, with 7 nucleotides matching TRBD1. This CDR3 is built from 13 residues. The V gene end was trimmed by 8 bases and the J gene end by 2 bases; junction bases not matched to a gene: 5. The germline CDR1 and CDR2 sequences are SNHLY and FYNNEI.

The chain carries TRBV2 and TRBJ2-7, with TRBD2 matching 9 bases. CDR1 and CDR2 (germline): SNHLY, FYNNEI. The junction had 9 bases not matched to a gene; V was cut back by 3 bases and J by 6 bases. This CDR3 comprises 15 residues. CDR3 in amino acids: CASSDDTGLASEQYF. In nucleotides, the CDR3 is TGTGCCAGCAGTGACGATACGGGACTAGCATCCGAGCAGTACTTC.

The chain carries TRBV6-6 and TRBJ2-3; D remains ambiguous. The CDR3 has 16 amino acids. V dropped 2 bases and J dropped 0 bases, with 12 bases sitting between them. CDR1 and CDR2 (germline): MNHNY, SVGAGI (reference sequence). The CDR3 protein is CASSYVAYISTDTQYF. The CDR3 nucleotides are TGTGCCAGCAGTTACGTAGCCTATATTAGCACAGATACGCAGTATTTT.

The chain links TRBV5-6 to TRBJ1-1; TRBD1 aligns across 8 bases. V lost 4 bases to trimming and J lost 3 bases; unmatched junction nucleotides: 8. This CDR3 is built from 15 residues. Germline CDR1 is SGHDT and CDR2 is YYEEEE. CDR3 coding DNA: TGTGCCAGCAGCCGCTCAGGGGGCTGGGACACTGAAGCTTTCTTT. It is translated as CASSRSGGWDTEAFF.

This chain joins TRBV4-3 and TRBJ2-7; D perhaps matches TRBD2 (5 bases). This CDR3 is built from 15 residues. Germline assignment: CDR1 LGHNA and CDR2 YSLEER. Trimming removed 1 base from V and 6 bases from J, with 16 bases in between. The CDR3 spells CASSQAGGQTREQYF. In DNA form, the CDR3 reads TGCGCCAGCAGCCAAGCGGGCGGGCAGACCCGCGAGCAGTACTTC.

The chain is built from TRBV21-1 and TRBJ2-7. TRBV21-1 is an annotated pseudogene. The CDR3 runs 14 residues. Written as DNA, the CDR3 is TGTGCCCCTACCCGCATAGGGCTCCCCTACGAGCAGTACTTC. It codes for CAPTRIGLPYEQYF.

The chain has TRBV18 and TRBJ1-1; D unclear. Trimming cost V 2 bases and J 8 bases, with 15 bases left between them. The CDR3 sequence is 14 residues long. CDR1 KGHSH and CDR2 LQKENI come from the germline V gene. For the CDR3, the DNA is TGTGCCAGCTCACCAAGAACGGCCCCCACGGAAGCTTTCTTT. This sequence encodes CASSPRTAPTEAFF.

The rearrangement links TRBV27 to TRBJ1-5; TRBD1 matches 7 bases. This CDR3 comprises 13 residues. Trimming removed 6 bases from V and 6 bases from J; junction bases left unmatched: 5. The germline CDR1 and CDR2 sequences are MNHEY and SMNVEV (reference sequence). The CDR3 DNA sequence: TGTGCCAGCAGGCAAGGGGGCAGTCAGCCCCAGCATTTT. Protein product: CASRQGGSQPQHF.

This clone was detected only once. V is TRBV6-1 and J is TRBJ1-1, with D possibly matching TRBD1 (5 bases). Trimming took off 2 bases at V and 1 base at J, with 17 bases between the two ends. Germline CDR1 reads MNHNS; CDR2 reads SASEGT. The CDR3 has 17 amino acids. The CDR3 protein is CASSESAQGRRNTEAFF. DNA for the CDR3: TGTGCCAGCAGTGAATCCGCGCAGGGAAGGAGGAACACTGAAGCTTTCTTT.

The chain carries TRBV2 and TRBJ1-6; 9 nucleotides agree with TRBD1. The length of the CDR3 is 14 residues. CDR1 is SNHLY, CDR2 FYNNEI, per germline. The V gene end was trimmed by 5 bases and the J gene end by 8 bases; junction bases not matched to a gene: 4. CDR3 protein: CASSRDREDSPLHF. CDR3 in DNA: TGTGCCAGCAGTCGGGACAGGGAGGATTCACCCCTCCACTTT.

The V and J genes are TRBV5-3 and TRBJ2-4; no clear D. TRBV5-3 is recorded as an ORF, its role being uncertain. Between the trimmed V and J ends, which lost 0 bases and 3 bases, there was a span of 4 bases. CDR3 length equals 13 residues. The CDR3 loop reads CARSLVGKNIQYF. The CDR3 nucleotides read TGTGCCAGAAGCTTGGTTGGCAAAAACATTCAGTACTTC.

This sequence joins TRBV19 and TRBJ2-7; D not resolved. CDR3 size: 14 residues. Looked up from germline, CDR1 is LNHDA and CDR2 is SQIVND (reference sequence). Trimming removed 6 bases from V and 1 base from J, with 13 bases in between. CDR3 loop: CASRKRYDSYEQYF. CDR3 DNA: TGTGCCAGTAGAAAAAGGTATGATTCCTACGAGCAGTACTTC.

The chain employs TRBV11-2 and TRBJ1-4; D is uncertain. Trimming removed 6 bases from V and 2 bases from J, with 10 bases in between. Germline lookup yields CDR1 SGHAT and CDR2 FQNNGV. CDR3 length: 14 residues. The CDR3 is CASRASLTNEKLFF. The CDR3 DNA is TGTGCCAGCAGGGCATCTTTGACTAATGAAAAACTGTTTTTT. The full variable domain, rest sourced from reference TRBV11-2 and TRBJ1-4, is EAGVAQSPRYKIIEKRQSVAFWCNPISGHATLYWYQQILGQGPKLLIQFQNNGVVDDSQLPKDRFSAERLKGVDSTLKIQPAKLEDSAVYLCASRASLTNEKLFFGSGTQLSVL.